The 15 T cell receptor beta chains presented below share a single source sample, sequenced in a study of shared clonotypes between healthy human individuals (dated by TCRdb to about 2020). The library was obtained by the immunoSEQ multiplex PCR assay. The source is immuneACCESS, and TCRdb retained only in-frame sequences with V and J called. Part of the clones is not carried over; for the studies checked, unresolved V genes explain less than half of this, and the remainder is unexplained. The sample profile shows some 470,000 clones; 76% of them were found once. 13% of the sample comes from the top ten. Source material: PBMCs. Receptors were obtained from a woman aged 40-49 years in good health. Some clones in this sample may be carry-over from other donors' samples.

J is TRBJ2-6 and V is TRBV19, with a weak D call TRBD2 (5 bases). Germline CDR1 is LNHDA and CDR2 is SQIVND (reference sequence). The CDR3 runs to 14 residues. The V gene lost 6 bases and the J gene lost 2 bases, with 8 bases spanning the gap. This chain's CDR3 is CASRAAAGANVLTF. As DNA, the CDR3 is TGTGCCAGTAGAGCGGCAGCTGGGGCCAACGTCCTGACTTTC.

This rearrangement joins TRBV7-9 to TRBJ1-2; D gene unclear. Germline lookup yields CDR1 SEHNR and CDR2 FQNEAQ (reference sequence). Trimming removed 1 base from V and 6 bases from J, with 9 bases in between. CDR3 size: 13 residues. CDR3 sequence reads: CASSLVARNGYTF. In DNA form, the CDR3 reads TGTGCCAGCAGCTTAGTCGCTCGGAATGGCTACACCTTC.

This clone was recorded at least ten times. The chain is built from TRBV6-1 and TRBJ2-7; D unresolved. Looked up from germline, CDR1 is MNHNS and CDR2 is SASEGT. Between the trimmed V and J ends, which lost 7 bases and 0 bases, there was a span of 13 bases. The CDR3 has 14 amino acids. The CDR3 sequence is CASTPTWDSYEQYF. DNA for the CDR3: TGTGCCAGCACCCCGACCTGGGACTCCTACGAGCAGTACTTC.

CDR3 loop: CATNLGLLYNEQFF. As DNA, the CDR3 is TGTGCCACGAACTTAGGACTTCTCTACAATGAGCAGTTCTTC. The genes are TRBV28 and TRBJ2-1; tentative D call: TRBD2 (5 bases). V was pared by 10 bases and J by 3 bases, with 16 bases between. CDR1 and CDR2 (germline): MDHEN, SYDVKM. CDR3 length equals 14 residues. The whole variable domain, filled in from reference TRBV28 and TRBJ2-1, reads DVKVTQSSRYLVKRTGEKVFLECVQDMDHENMFWYRQDPGLGLRLIYFSYDVKMKEKGDIPEGYSVSREKKERFSLILESASTNQTSMYLCATNLGLLYNEQFFGPGTRLTVL.

The chain employs TRBV15 and TRBJ2-7; a possible D gene is TRBD2 (6 bases). V lost 5 bases, J lost 6 bases, and 23 bases lay in between. The CDR3 runs 16 residues. Germline lookup yields CDR1 LNHNV and CDR2 YYDKDF (reference sequence). The CDR3 bases are TGTGCCACCAGCCCCCGAGGAGGGGCTACCGTCCGCGAGCAGTACTTC. Amino acids: CATSPRGGATVREQYF.

This clone showed up just a few times. The chain uses TRBV9 and TRBJ2-1; 15 nucleotides match TRBD2. With 3 bases clipped from V and 10 bases from J, the junction kept 8 bases outside the gene matches. This CDR3 is 16 amino acids long. Germline V gene lookup returns CDR1 SGDLS and CDR2 YYNGEE. CDR3 in DNA: TGTGCCAGCAGCGCCTGGACTAGCGGGAGGGCTGGGGAGCAGTTCTTC. It is translated as CASSAWTSGRAGEQFF.

This chain links TRBV7-9 with TRBJ1-3; 7 nucleotides line up with TRBD1. J was trimmed by 7 bases and V by 6 bases; bases with no gene match: 3. Germline V lookup: CDR1 SEHNR, CDR2 FQNEAQ (reference sequence). CDR3 length: 12 residues. CDR3 bases: TGTGCCAGCAGTTTACAGGGGAACACCATATATTTT. This encodes CASSLQGNTIYF.

In regard to this clone: It is likely a read error: a sequence one base away is far more abundant. In DNA, the CDR3 is TGTGCCAGTGCTACGGGCGTTTGGGGCTACACCTTC. This gives the protein CASATGVWGYTF. The V gene is TRBV6-5, the J gene TRBJ1-2; the D is unclear. V was clipped by 9 bases and J by 8 bases, with 16 bases between them. The CDR3 loop spans 12 amino acids. CDR1 and CDR2 from the germline V gene are MNHEY and SVGAGI.

The chain recombines TRBV9 with TRBJ2-3; D perhaps matches TRBD1 (5 bases). Germline loops: CDR1 SGDLS, CDR2 YYNGEE. The CDR3 length is 16 residues. V was cut by 1 base and J by 0 bases, with 12 bases left in between. The CDR3 loop reads CASSVLDTASTDTQYF. The CDR3 DNA sequence: TGTGCCAGCAGCGTATTGGACACCGCTAGCACAGATACGCAGTATTTT. Complete variable domain (other parts from reference TRBV9 and TRBJ2-3): DSGVTQTPKHLITATGQRVTLRCSPRSGDLSVYWYQQSLDQGLQFLIQYYNGEERAKGNILERFSAQQFPDLHSELNLSSLELGDSALYFCASSVLDTASTDTQYFGPGTRLTVL.

This sequence joins TRBV7-9 and TRBJ2-5; perhaps TRBD1 as D (6 bases). CDR1 is SEHNR and CDR2 is FQNEAQ in the germline V gene (reference sequence). The CDR3 consists of 16 residues. V was cut by 5 bases and J by 5 bases, with 21 bases left in between. The CDR3, as DNA: TGTGCCAGCAGCCCCCTTGGGAAGGGGGAAGGGGAGACCCAGTACTTC. Translating gives CASSPLGKGEGETQYF.

The chain joins TRBV5-1 to TRBJ2-1; possible D gene TRBD2, 5 bases. Trimming removed 0 bases from V and 7 bases from J, with 11 bases in between. The CDR3 runs 14 residues. Germline V CDR1 and CDR2: SGHRS, YFSETQ. CDR3 sequence (DNA): TGCGCCAGCAGCTTGGAACAGCCGGGGAATGAGCAGTTCTTC. This codes for CASSLEQPGNEQFF.

The V call is TRBV6-1, the J call TRBJ1-5; D uncertain. CDR3 length equals 13 residues. Germline V gene lookup returns CDR1 MNHNS and CDR2 SASEGT. V gave up 1 base and J gave up 7 bases, with 8 bases separating them. The CDR3 spells CASSEVKEQPQHF. In nucleotides, the CDR3 is TGTGCCAGCAGTGAAGTTAAGGAGCAGCCCCAGCATTTT.

Notes on this clone: Other nucleotide sequences from this sample produce the same CDR3. The V call is TRBV18, the J call TRBJ1-4, with D possibly TRBD1 on 5 matching bases. V was pared by 6 bases and J by 8 bases, with 19 bases between. The CDR3 is made up of 15 amino acids. Per germline, CDR1 KGHSH and CDR2 LQKENI. The CDR3 DNA follows: TGTGCCAGCTCCGTATTACCCCAGGGTCGGGAAAAACTGTTTTTT. Its protein is CASSVLPQGREKLFF.

The V call is TRBV5-4, the J call TRBJ2-3; possible D gene TRBD2, 7 bases. V was trimmed by 1 base and J by 2 bases, leaving 11 bases between them. This CDR3 is 15 amino acids long. Germline CDR1 reads SGHNT; CDR2 reads YYREEE (reference sequence). The CDR3 spells CASSLWAGATDTQYF. The CDR3 DNA is TGTGCCAGCAGCTTGTGGGCGGGGGCCACAGATACGCAGTATTTT.

The V gene is TRBV9, the J gene TRBJ2-7; 10 bases agree with TRBD2. The CDR3 is 13 residues long. With 5 bases clipped from V and 3 bases from J, the junction kept 2 bases outside the gene matches. Germline V gene sequence: CDR1 SGDLS, CDR2 YYNGEE. CDR3 amino acids: CASSSSGSYEQYF. In DNA, the CDR3 is TGTGCCAGCAGTTCTAGCGGGAGCTACGAGCAGTACTTC.